The text below deals with one T cell receptor beta chain. The trim removed 0 bases at V and 6 bases at J, leaving 7 bases unmatched. CDR1 is SGHRS and CDR2 is YFSETQ in the germline V gene. This CDR3 comprises 15 residues. Original methodology: Estimation of nucleated cell counts relied on the amplification of reference gene primers. Libraries were prepared by immunoSEQ multiplex PCR; TCRdb keeps only in-frame clonotypes and omits some of them. V and J calls and clone size are copied from that table; D and trimming were computed from the DNA. The sample lists approximately 160,000 clones; roughly four fifths were seen once. The sample originates from a study of blood T cell repertoires in COVID-19. About the study: From the United States, Italy and Spain came samples of acute and convalescent COVID-19. From T cells, B-cell-depleted T cells, or PBMCs came the material, which was cDNA or gDNA.

Material for sequencing was peripheral blood. The chain links TRBV5-1 to TRBJ2-5, with TRBD2 matching 8 bases. The clonotype originates from a man in his 70s who had recovered from COVID-19. The CDR3 reads CASSLERENPKTQYF. The DNA for the CDR3 is TGCGCCAGCAGCTTGGAGCGGGAGAACCCCAAGACCCAGTACTTC.